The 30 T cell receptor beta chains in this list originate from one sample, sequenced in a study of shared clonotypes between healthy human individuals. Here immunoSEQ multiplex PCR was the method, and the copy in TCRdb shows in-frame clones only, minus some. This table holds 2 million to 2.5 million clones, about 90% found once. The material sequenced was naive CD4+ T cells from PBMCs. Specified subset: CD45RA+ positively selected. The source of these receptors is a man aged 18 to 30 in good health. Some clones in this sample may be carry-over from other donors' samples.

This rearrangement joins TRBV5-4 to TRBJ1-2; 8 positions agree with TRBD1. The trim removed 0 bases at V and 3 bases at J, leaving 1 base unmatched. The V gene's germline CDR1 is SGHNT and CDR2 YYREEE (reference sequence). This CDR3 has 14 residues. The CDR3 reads CASSLGGQDYGYTF. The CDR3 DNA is TGTGCCAGCAGCTTGGGGGGACAGGACTATGGCTACACCTTC.

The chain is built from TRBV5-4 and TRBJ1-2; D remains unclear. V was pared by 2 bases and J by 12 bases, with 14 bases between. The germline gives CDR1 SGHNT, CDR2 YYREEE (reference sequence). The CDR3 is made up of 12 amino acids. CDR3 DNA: TGTGCCAGCAGCTTTGCGCTGGCCGAGGACACCTTC. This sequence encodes CASSFALAEDTF.

The CDR3 nucleotides read TGTGCCAGCAGCCGGAATCCGGGACAGGGTGGAACTGAAGCTTTCTTT. It specifies CASSRNPGQGGTEAFF. This chain joins TRBV28 and TRBJ1-1; TRBD1 agrees at 9 bases. CDR3 length: 16 amino acids. The germline V gene encodes CDR1 MDHEN and CDR2 SYDVKM. Losses at the gene ends were 6 bases for V and 5 bases for J; bases not matched to a gene: 13.

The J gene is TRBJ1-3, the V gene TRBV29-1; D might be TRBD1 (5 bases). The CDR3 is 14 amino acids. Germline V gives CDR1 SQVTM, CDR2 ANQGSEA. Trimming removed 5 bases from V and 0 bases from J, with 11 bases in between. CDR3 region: CSVRRDRSGNTIYF. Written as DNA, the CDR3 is TGCAGCGTTCGGCGGGACCGCTCTGGAAACACCATATATTTT.

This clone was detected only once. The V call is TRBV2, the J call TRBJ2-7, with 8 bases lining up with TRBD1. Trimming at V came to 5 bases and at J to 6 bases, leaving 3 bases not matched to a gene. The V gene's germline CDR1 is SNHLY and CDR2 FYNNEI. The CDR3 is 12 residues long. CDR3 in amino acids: CASSTDRGEQYF. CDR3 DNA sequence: TGTGCCAGCAGTACAGACAGGGGCGAGCAGTACTTC.

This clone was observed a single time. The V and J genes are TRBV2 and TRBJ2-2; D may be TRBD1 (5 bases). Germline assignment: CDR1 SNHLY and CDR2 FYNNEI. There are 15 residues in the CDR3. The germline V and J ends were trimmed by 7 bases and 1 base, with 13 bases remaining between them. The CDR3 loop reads CASKVGLENTGELFF. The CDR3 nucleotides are TGTGCCAGCAAAGTGGGGCTAGAGAACACCGGGGAGCTGTTTTTT.

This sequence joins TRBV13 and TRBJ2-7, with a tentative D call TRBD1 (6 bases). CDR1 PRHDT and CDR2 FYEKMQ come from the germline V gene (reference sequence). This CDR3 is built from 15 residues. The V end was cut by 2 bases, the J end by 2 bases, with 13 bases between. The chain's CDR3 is CASSLSRRGAYEQYF. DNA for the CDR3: TGTGCCAGCAGCTTATCGCGCAGGGGAGCCTACGAGCAGTACTTC. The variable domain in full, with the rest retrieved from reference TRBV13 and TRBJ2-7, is AAGVIQSPRHLIKEKRETATLKCYPIPRHDTVYWYQQGPGQDPQFLISFYEKMQSDKGSIPDRFSAQQFSDYHSELNMSSLELGDSALYFCASSLSRRGAYEQYFGPGTRLTVT.

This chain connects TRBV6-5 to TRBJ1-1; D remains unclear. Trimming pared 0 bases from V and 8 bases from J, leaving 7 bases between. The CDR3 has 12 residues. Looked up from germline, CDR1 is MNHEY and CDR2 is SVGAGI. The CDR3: CASSYSWVEAFF. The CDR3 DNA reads TGTGCCAGCAGTTACTCGTGGGTCGAAGCTTTCTTT.

This chain's CDR3 is CASSIIRGPQHF. CDR3 coding DNA: TGTGCCAGTAGTATCATAAGGGGGCCCCAGCATTTT. The chain employs TRBV19 and TRBJ1-5; weak D call: TRBD1 (5 bases). CDR1 and CDR2 (germline): LNHDA, SQIVND (reference sequence). This CDR3 region has 12 residues. V was pared by 3 bases and J by 9 bases, with 9 bases between.

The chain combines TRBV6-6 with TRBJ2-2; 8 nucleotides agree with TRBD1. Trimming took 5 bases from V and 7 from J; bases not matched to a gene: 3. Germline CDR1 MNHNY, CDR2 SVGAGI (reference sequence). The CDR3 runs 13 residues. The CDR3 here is CASSQGAFGELFF. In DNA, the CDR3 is TGTGCCAGCAGTCAGGGGGCCTTCGGGGAGCTGTTTTTT.

The CDR3 reads CASSPNKFLTGELFF. The CDR3 DNA sequence: TGTGCCAGCTCACCTAACAAATTCCTCACCGGGGAGCTGTTTTTT. The V gene is TRBV18, the J gene TRBJ2-2; D is unresolved. V lost 3 bases and J 4 bases, leaving 12 bases between the germline ends. CDR1 KGHSH and CDR2 LQKENI come from the germline V gene. This CDR3 region has 15 residues.

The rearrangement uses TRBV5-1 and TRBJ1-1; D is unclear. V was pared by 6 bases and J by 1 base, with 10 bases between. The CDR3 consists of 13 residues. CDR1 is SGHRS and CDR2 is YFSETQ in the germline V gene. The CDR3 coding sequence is TGCGCCAGCACCGGACCCAGGAACACTGAAGCTTTCTTT. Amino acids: CASTGPRNTEAFF.

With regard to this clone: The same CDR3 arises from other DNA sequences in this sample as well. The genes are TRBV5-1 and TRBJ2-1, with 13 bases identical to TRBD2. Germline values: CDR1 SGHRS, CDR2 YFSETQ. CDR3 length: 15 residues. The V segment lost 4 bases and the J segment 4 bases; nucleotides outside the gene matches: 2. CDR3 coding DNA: TGCGCCAGCAGCCGGACTAGCGGGAGTTACAATGAGCAGTTCTTC. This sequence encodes CASSRTSGSYNEQFF.

Here the CDR3 reads CASSLRGSGSSYEQYF. The CDR3 coding sequence is TGTGCCAGCAGCTTACGAGGGTCCGGGAGCTCCTACGAGCAGTACTTC. This chain connects TRBV7-2 to TRBJ2-7, with D possibly being TRBD2 (6 bases). Looked up from germline, CDR1 is SGHTA and CDR2 is FQGNSA. Between the trimmed V and J ends, which lost 2 bases and 0 bases, there was a span of 14 bases. This CDR3 contains 16 residues.

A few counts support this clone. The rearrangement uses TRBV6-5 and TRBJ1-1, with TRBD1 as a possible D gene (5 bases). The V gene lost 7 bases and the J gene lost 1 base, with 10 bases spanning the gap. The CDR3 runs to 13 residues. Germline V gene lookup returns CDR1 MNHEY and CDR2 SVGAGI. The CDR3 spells CASTNDRNTEAFF. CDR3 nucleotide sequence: TGTGCCAGCACCAACGACAGGAACACTGAAGCTTTCTTT.

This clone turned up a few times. The CDR3 DNA is TGTGCGTCGGGGTCTACTAATGAAAAACTGTTTTTT. Amino acid sequence: CASGSTNEKLFF. This chain uses TRBV19 with TRBJ1-4; D ambiguous. From germline, CDR1 is LNHDA and CDR2 SQIVND (reference sequence). There are 12 residues in the CDR3.

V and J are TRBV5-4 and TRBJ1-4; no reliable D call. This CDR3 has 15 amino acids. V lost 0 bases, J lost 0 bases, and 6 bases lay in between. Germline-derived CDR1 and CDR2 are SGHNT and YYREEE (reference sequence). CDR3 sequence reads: CASSLGSATNEKLFF. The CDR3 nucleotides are TGTGCCAGCAGCTTGGGGTCAGCAACTAATGAAAAACTGTTTTTT.

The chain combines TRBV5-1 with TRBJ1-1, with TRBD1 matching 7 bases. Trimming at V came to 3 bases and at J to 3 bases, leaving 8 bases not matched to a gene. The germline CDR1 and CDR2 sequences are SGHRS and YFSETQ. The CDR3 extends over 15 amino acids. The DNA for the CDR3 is TGCGCCAGCAGCTCCCTGACAGGGAGGGACACTGAAGCTTTCTTT. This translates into CASSSLTGRDTEAFF. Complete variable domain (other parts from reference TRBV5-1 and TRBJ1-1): KAGVTQTPRYLIKTRGQQVTLSCSPISGHRSVSWYQQTPGQGLQFLFEYFSETQRNKGNFPGRFSGRQFSNSRSEMNVSTLELGDSALYLCASSSLTGRDTEAFFGQGTRLTVV.

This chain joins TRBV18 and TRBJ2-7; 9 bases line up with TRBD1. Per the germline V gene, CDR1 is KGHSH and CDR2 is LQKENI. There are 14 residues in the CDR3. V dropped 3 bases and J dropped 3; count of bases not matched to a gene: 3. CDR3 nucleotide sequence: TGTGCCAGCTCACCCGACAGGGGGTTCTACGAGCAGTACTTC. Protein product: CASSPDRGFYEQYF.

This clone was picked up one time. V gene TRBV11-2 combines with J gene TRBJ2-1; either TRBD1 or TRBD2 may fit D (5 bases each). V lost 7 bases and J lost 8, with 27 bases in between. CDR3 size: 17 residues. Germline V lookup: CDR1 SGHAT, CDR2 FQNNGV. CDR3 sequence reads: CASTHTLRDRAVDEQFF. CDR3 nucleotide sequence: TGTGCCAGCACCCACACGCTCCGGGACCGTGCCGTCGATGAGCAGTTCTTC.

For the CDR3, the DNA is TGTGCCAGCGGGGGGCAAAGACAGGGGTCGGGCTACACCTTC. Amino acid sequence: CASGGQRQGSGYTF. The chain employs TRBV6-5 and TRBJ1-2, with 8 bases matching TRBD1. This CDR3 has 14 amino acids. The trim removed 8 bases at V and 8 bases at J, leaving 13 bases unmatched. Per germline, CDR1 MNHEY and CDR2 SVGAGI.

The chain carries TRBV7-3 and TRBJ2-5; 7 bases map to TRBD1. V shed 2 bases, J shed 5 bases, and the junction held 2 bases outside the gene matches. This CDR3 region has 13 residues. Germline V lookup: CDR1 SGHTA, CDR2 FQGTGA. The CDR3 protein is CASSLLTGETQYF. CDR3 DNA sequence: TGTGCCAGCAGCTTATTGACAGGGGAGACCCAGTACTTC.

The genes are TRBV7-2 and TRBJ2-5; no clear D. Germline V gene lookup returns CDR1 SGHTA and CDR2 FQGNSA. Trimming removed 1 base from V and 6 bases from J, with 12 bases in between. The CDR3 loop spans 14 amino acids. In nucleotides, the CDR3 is TGTGCCAGCAGCTTAGGCCTTGTACAGAAGACCCAGTACTTC. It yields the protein CASSLGLVQKTQYF.

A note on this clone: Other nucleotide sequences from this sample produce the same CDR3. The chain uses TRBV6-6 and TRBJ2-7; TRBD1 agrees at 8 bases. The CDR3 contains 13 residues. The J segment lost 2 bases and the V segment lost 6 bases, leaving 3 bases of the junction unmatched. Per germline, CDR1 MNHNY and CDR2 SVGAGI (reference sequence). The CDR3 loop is CASSKDRAYEQYF. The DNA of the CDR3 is TGTGCCAGCAGCAAGGACAGGGCCTACGAGCAGTACTTC.

CDR3 in DNA: TGTGCCAGAAGCTTGGGGAGCGAGCAGTACTTC. Protein sequence: CARSLGSEQYF. The chain combines TRBV5-3 with TRBJ2-7; the D is unclear. TRBV5-3 carries the ORF label, with uncertain function. There are 11 residues in the CDR3. Trimming shortened V by 0 bases and J by 6 bases, and 4 bases separated the two germline ends.

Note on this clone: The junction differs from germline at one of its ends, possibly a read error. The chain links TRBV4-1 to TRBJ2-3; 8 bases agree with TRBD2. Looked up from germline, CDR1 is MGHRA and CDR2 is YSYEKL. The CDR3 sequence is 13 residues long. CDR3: CASSQDTASGSNF. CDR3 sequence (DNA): TGCGCCAGCAGCCAAGATACTGCTAGCGGGTCAAATTTT.

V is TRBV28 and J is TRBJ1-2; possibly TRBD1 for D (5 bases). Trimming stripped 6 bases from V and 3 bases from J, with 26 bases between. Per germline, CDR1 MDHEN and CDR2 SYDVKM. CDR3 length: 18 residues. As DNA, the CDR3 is TGTGCCAGCAGGATTAGAACCGGGACGAGAGGGAGAGACTATGGCTACACCTTC. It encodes CASRIRTGTRGRDYGYTF.

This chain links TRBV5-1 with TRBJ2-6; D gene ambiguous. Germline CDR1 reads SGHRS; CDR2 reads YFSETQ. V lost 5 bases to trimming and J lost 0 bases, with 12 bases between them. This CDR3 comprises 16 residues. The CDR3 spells CASRFSPTSGANVLTF. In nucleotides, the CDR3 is TGCGCCAGCAGGTTCTCACCGACCTCTGGGGCCAACGTCCTGACTTTC.

CDR3 sequence reads: CASSLSQDYYYEQYF. The CDR3 coding sequence is TGTGCCAGCAGCCTGTCCCAGGACTACTACTACGAGCAGTACTTC. This chain uses TRBV14 with TRBJ2-7, with D possibly TRBD2 on 6 matching bases. The germline gives CDR1 SGHDN, CDR2 FVKESK. The CDR3 has 15 residues. The V gene lost 4 bases and the J gene lost 3 bases, with 16 bases spanning the gap.

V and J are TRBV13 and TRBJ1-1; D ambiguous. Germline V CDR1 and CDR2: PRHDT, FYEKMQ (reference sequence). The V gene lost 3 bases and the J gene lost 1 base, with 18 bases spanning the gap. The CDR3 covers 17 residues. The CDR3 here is CASSFSSDPGGNTEAFF. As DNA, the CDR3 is TGTGCCAGCAGCTTTTCATCGGACCCCGGAGGGAACACTGAAGCTTTCTTT.